The 3 T cell receptor beta chains below come from one sample, sequenced in a study of early T cells in non-severe SARS-CoV-2 infection. TCRdb re-analysed the 5' RACE reads in MiXCR, keeping a single row per CDR3 protein. The sample includes about 77,000 distinct CDR3 sequences, 16% of them seen just once. The specimen was whole blood. Receptor source: an adult who was a healthcare worker with PCR-confirmed SARS-CoV-2 infection or an uninfected control (not recorded which).

This clonotype was found a few times. The chain couples TRBV5-1 to TRBJ2-7; 7 nucleotides match TRBD1. The V and J ends lost 4 bases and 1 base, in that order; junction bases with no gene match: 8. The CDR3 has 15 residues. Germline-derived CDR1 and CDR2 are SGHRS and YFSETQ. CDR3 region: CASSGGQTYSYEQYF. For the CDR3, the DNA is TGCGCCAGCAGCGGGGGACAGACCTATTCCTACGAGCAGTACTTC.

A note on this clonotype: The junction shows a germline mismatch at one end, possibly a read error. The chain joins TRBV7-7 to TRBJ1-1; D perhaps matches TRBD1 (5 bases). The CDR3 is 13 residues long. Germline values: CDR1 SSHAT, CDR2 FNYEAQ (reference sequence). The CDR3, as DNA: TGTGCTAGCAGCTCGACAGTGAACACTGAAGCTTTCTTT. It codes for CASSSTVNTEAFF.

At least ten counts were recorded for this clonotype. The rearrangement uses TRBV11-3 and TRBJ2-5; D is uncertain. The CDR3 runs to 12 residues. Trimming stripped 1 base from V and 3 bases from J, with 3 bases between. CDR1 is SGHNT, CDR2 YENEEA, per germline. Here the CDR3 reads CASSLGEETQYF. In DNA form, the CDR3 reads TGTGCCAGCAGCTTAGGGGAAGAGACCCAGTACTTC.